The 27 T cell receptor beta chains below were found in one sample sequenced in a study of blood T cell repertoires in COVID-19. This table comes from immunoSEQ multiplex PCR, and its TCRdb copy is limited to in-frame clones, with some not included. The repertoire consists of roughly 66,000 clones, with 82% occurring once and the leading ten covering about 7%. Sequencing was performed on peripheral blood. The receptors originated from a man aged 60 to 69 with acute or convalescent COVID-19.

The rearrangement joins TRBV6-2 or TRBV6-3 to TRBJ2-2, with 7 bases fitting TRBD2. CDR1 is MNHEY and CDR2 is SVGEGT in the germline V gene. This CDR3 contains 15 residues. Trimming took 6 bases from V and 4 from J; bases not matched to a gene: 8. The CDR3 nucleotides read TGTGCCAGCAGCCAAAGCGGGGTCCCCACCGGGGAGCTGTTTTTT. Translating it yields CASSQSGVPTGELFF.

The chain is built from TRBV6-5 and TRBJ2-1; tentatively, D is TRBD1 (6 bases). The V gene's germline CDR1 is MNHEY and CDR2 SVGAGI. V was cut by 6 bases and J by 4 bases, with 16 bases left in between. CDR3 size: 15 residues. CDR3 protein: CASSVNRESYNEQFF. Here the CDR3 DNA reads TGTGCCAGCAGCGTTAACAGGGAATCTTACAATGAGCAGTTCTTC.

V gene TRBV5-5 combines with J gene TRBJ2-3, with 8 bases aligning to TRBD1. Germline CDR1 SGHKS, CDR2 YYEKEE (reference sequence). The CDR3 loop spans 15 amino acids. The V gene end was trimmed by 2 bases and the J gene end by 6 bases; junction bases not matched to a gene: 8. This CDR3 is CASSFNQGATDTQYF. CDR3 nucleotide sequence: TGTGCCAGCAGCTTTAATCAGGGGGCCACGGATACGCAGTATTTT.

The rearrangement uses TRBV7-2 and TRBJ2-7; D remains unclear. The CDR3 covers 13 residues. V lost 5 bases and J 2 bases, leaving 10 bases between the germline ends. The germline V gene encodes CDR1 SGHTA and CDR2 FQGNSA. The CDR3 spells CASSRQVTYEQYF. The CDR3 DNA reads TGTGCCAGCAGCCGCCAGGTAACCTACGAGCAGTACTTC. Filled out from reference TRBV7-2 and TRBJ2-7, the complete variable domain reads GAGVSQSPSNKVTEKGKDVELRCDPISGHTALYWYRQSLGQGLEFLIYFQGNSAPDKSGLPSDRFSAERTGGSVSTLTIQRTQQEDSAVYLCASSRQVTYEQYFGPGTRLTVT.

The rearrangement links TRBV2 to TRBJ1-4, with TRBD1 matching over 10 bases. Germline-derived CDR1 and CDR2 are SNHLY and FYNNEI. The CDR3 is made up of 16 amino acids. V lost 6 bases to trimming and J lost 3 bases; unmatched junction nucleotides: 7. CDR3: CASRETGGASNEKLFF. The CDR3 nucleotides read TGTGCCAGCAGGGAGACAGGGGGCGCTTCTAATGAAAAACTGTTTTTT.

This clone occurred once. The chain combines TRBV5-5 with TRBJ1-2, with D maybe TRBD1 (5 bases). Trimming shortened V by 4 bases and J by 4 bases, and 17 bases separated the two germline ends. Germline V gene lookup returns CDR1 SGHKS and CDR2 YYEKEE (reference sequence). The CDR3 sequence is 15 residues long. Here the CDR3 reads CASSPIRDSTYGYTF. CDR3 coding DNA: TGTGCCAGCAGCCCTATCCGGGACTCGACCTATGGCTACACCTTC.

This chain connects TRBV7-2 to TRBJ1-3; TRBD1 is a possible D gene (6 bases). CDR1 SGHTA and CDR2 FQGNSA come from the germline V gene. V was pared by 5 bases and J by 1 base, with 12 bases between. The CDR3 covers 15 residues. CDR3 DNA: TGTGCCAGCAGCCCTAGCAGGGGTTCTGGAAACACCATATATTTT. Translation gives CASSPSRGSGNTIYF.

The V gene is TRBV29-1, the J gene TRBJ2-5, with unresolved D. The CDR3 is 13 residues long. With 5 bases removed from V and 1 base from J, the gap between germline ends came to 11 bases. Germline-derived CDR1 and CDR2 are SQVTM and ANQGSEA. For the CDR3, the DNA is TGCAGCGTTAGTAATAGTATCCAAGAGACCCAGTACTTC. Amino acids: CSVSNSIQETQYF.

The chain employs TRBV19 and TRBJ1-1, with D possibly TRBD1 on 6 matching bases. V was clipped by 5 bases and J by 0 bases, with 10 bases between them. Per germline, CDR1 LNHDA and CDR2 SQIVND (reference sequence). The CDR3 contains 14 residues. The CDR3 loop is CASSLGQLNTEAFF. In DNA, the CDR3 is TGTGCCAGTAGTCTAGGACAGCTGAACACTGAAGCTTTCTTT.

The chain combines TRBV6-1 with TRBJ1-5; no reliable D call. The germline V gene has CDR1 MNHNS and CDR2 SASEGT. The length of the CDR3 is 15 residues. Trimming pared 1 base from V and 3 bases from J, leaving 10 bases between. The CDR3 here is CASSEGRTTNQPQHF. CDR3 DNA sequence: TGTGCCAGCAGTGAAGGGAGGACTACCAATCAGCCCCAGCATTTT.

The rearrangement links TRBV24-1 to TRBJ2-1; TRBD1 aligns across 8 bases. V shed 5 bases and J 8 bases; nucleotides not matched to a gene: 10. The CDR3 has 15 residues. CDR1 is KGHDR and CDR2 is SFDVKD in the germline V gene. The CDR3 loop is CATSVGQGGVDEQFF. Written as DNA, the CDR3 is TGTGCCACCAGTGTAGGACAGGGAGGTGTGGATGAGCAGTTCTTC.

About this clone itself: The sample carries other DNA sequences with the same CDR3. The chain joins TRBV5-1 to TRBJ1-5; D is perhaps TRBD1 (6 bases). In germline, CDR1 is SGHRS, CDR2 YFSETQ. V was clipped by 0 bases and J by 7 bases, with 8 bases between them. The CDR3 has 13 amino acids. CDR3 sequence: CASSLAGGQPQHF. In DNA form, the CDR3 reads TGCGCCAGCAGCTTGGCGGGGGGCCAGCCCCAGCATTTT.

This clone occurred once. This sequence joins TRBV18 and TRBJ1-5; 12 bases fit TRBD1. J was trimmed by 6 bases and V by 3 bases; bases with no gene match: 15. Germline V gives CDR1 KGHSH, CDR2 LQKENI. CDR3 length equals 19 residues. DNA of the CDR3: TGTGCCAGCTCACCCACAGAAGGGACAGGGGGCGCCCCGGGTCAGCCCCAGCATTTT. Encoded protein: CASSPTEGTGGAPGQPQHF.

This clone turned up a few times. V usage is TRBV13 and J usage is TRBJ2-7; D is possibly TRBD2 (5 bases). The CDR3 covers 14 residues. Trimming shortened V by 5 bases and J by 7 bases, and 18 bases separated the two germline ends. Looked up from germline, CDR1 is PRHDT and CDR2 is FYEKMQ (reference sequence). CDR3 sequence reads: CASSALQEGLEQYF. The CDR3 DNA reads as TGTGCCAGCAGCGCACTTCAAGAGGGTTTGGAGCAGTACTTC. Based on the CDR3 plus reference TRBV13 and TRBJ2-7, the full variable domain is AAGVIQSPRHLIKEKRETATLKCYPIPRHDTVYWYQQGPGQDPQFLISFYEKMQSDKGSIPDRFSAQQFSDYHSELNMSSLELGDSALYFCASSALQEGLEQYFGPGTRLTVT.

This chain connects TRBV4-3 to TRBJ2-3; TRBD1 matches 11 bases. Germline assignment: CDR1 LGHNA and CDR2 YSLEER. CDR3 size: 16 residues. Trimming removed 4 bases from V and 4 bases from J; junction bases left unmatched: 7. The CDR3 DNA follows: TGCGCCAGCAGCCGGGTGGGACAGGGGGATTCAGATACGCAGTATTTT. This translates into CASSRVGQGDSDTQYF.

The V call is TRBV2, the J call TRBJ2-3; a possible D gene is TRBD1 (5 bases). This CDR3 contains 15 residues. The germline V gene has CDR1 SNHLY and CDR2 FYNNEI. V lost 7 bases to trimming and J lost 2 bases, with 16 bases between them. CDR3 in amino acids: CASTARGHDTDTQYF. The CDR3 DNA sequence: TGTGCCAGCACCGCGCGAGGACATGACACAGATACGCAGTATTTT.

The CDR3 is CASSVTPSSNQPQHF. In DNA form, the CDR3 reads TGCGCCAGCAGCGTGACACCTTCTAGCAATCAGCCCCAGCATTTT. This chain links TRBV4-1 with TRBJ1-5; D is undetermined. CDR1 MGHRA and CDR2 YSYEKL come from the germline V gene. The V end was cut by 5 bases, the J end by 0 bases, with 11 bases between. This CDR3 has 15 residues.

The rearrangement links TRBV29-1 to TRBJ1-4; 12 nucleotides line up with TRBD1. CDR1 is SQVTM and CDR2 is ANQGSEA in the germline V gene. The CDR3 runs 14 residues. The V and J ends lost 7 bases and 8 bases, in that order; junction bases with no gene match: 8. The CDR3 is CSATGTGGMEKLFF. The CDR3 DNA reads as TGCAGCGCCACCGGGACAGGGGGCATGGAAAAACTGTTTTTT.

This clone was picked up a small number of times. The gene calls are TRBV7-9 and TRBJ2-7; D remains unclear. Trimming took 1 base from V and 3 from J, leaving 10 bases between them. This CDR3 is built from 14 residues. The germline gives CDR1 SEHNR, CDR2 FQNEAQ (reference sequence). CDR3 sequence (DNA): TGTGCCAGCAGCTTAGGTGGCCCCTTCTACGAGCAGTACGTC. Translating gives CASSLGGPFYEQYV.

This clone was observed a single time. V and J are TRBV29-1 and TRBJ2-6; TRBD1 matches at 8 bases. This CDR3 is built from 16 residues. CDR1 is SQVTM and CDR2 is ANQGSEA in the germline V gene. Trimming took 4 bases from V and 3 from J; bases not matched to a gene: 8. The CDR3 nucleotides are TGCAGCGTTGTAGGACAGGGATTTTTTGGGGCCAACGTCCTGACTTTC. Residues: CSVVGQGFFGANVLTF. The full variable domain, its missing parts supplied by reference TRBV29-1 and TRBJ2-6, is SAVISQKPSRDICQRGTSLTIQCQVDSQVTMMFWYRQQPGQSLTLIATANQGSEATYESGFVIDKFPISRPNLTFSTLTVSNMSPEDSSIYLCSVVGQGFFGANVLTFGAGSRLTVL.

The chain recombines TRBV6-5 with TRBJ1-3; the D gene is possibly TRBD1 (6 bases). CDR3 size: 14 residues. Germline V gives CDR1 MNHEY, CDR2 SVGAGI. The ends were cut back, 6 bases at V and 4 bases at J, with 13 bases in the middle. The CDR3 protein is CASSRGQWGNTIYF. The CDR3 DNA reads as TGTGCCAGCAGCCGCGGACAGTGGGGAAACACCATATATTTT.

This clone turned up a few times. This rearrangement joins TRBV19 to TRBJ1-5; no clear D. Germline V gene data show CDR1 as LNHDA and CDR2 as SQIVND (reference sequence). The CDR3 runs 12 residues. Trimming took off 4 bases at V and 11 bases at J, with 12 bases between the two ends. The CDR3 loop is CASSTRVGAQHF. The CDR3 bases are TGTGCCAGTAGTACGCGGGTGGGAGCCCAGCATTTT. The variable domain in full, with the rest retrieved from reference TRBV19 and TRBJ1-5, is DGGITQSPKYLFRKEGQNVTLSCEQNLNHDAMYWYRQDPGQGLRLIYYSQIVNDFQKGDIAEGYSVSREKKESFPLTVTSAQKNPTAFYLCASSTRVGAQHFGDGTRLSIL.

This chain links TRBV5-4 with TRBJ1-2; TRBD1 is a possible D gene (6 bases). Per germline, CDR1 SGHNT and CDR2 YYREEE (reference sequence). V gave up 1 base and J gave up 8 bases, with 15 bases separating them. The CDR3 length is 14 residues. This chain's CDR3 is CASSLLLGAMGYTF. In nucleotides, the CDR3 is TGTGCCAGCAGCTTGTTGCTGGGGGCGATGGGCTACACCTTC.

The chain uses TRBV11-3 and TRBJ1-4; 7 nucleotides line up with TRBD1. Germline-derived CDR1 and CDR2 are SGHNT and YENEEA. With 5 bases clipped from V and 5 bases from J, the junction kept 2 bases outside the gene matches. The CDR3 totals 13 residues. CDR3 DNA sequence: TGTGCCAGCAGCAAGACAGGGAATGAAAAACTGTTTTTT. This codes for CASSKTGNEKLFF.

The chain links TRBV11-3 to TRBJ1-1; 9 bases fit TRBD1. The V and J ends lost 0 bases and 7 bases, in that order; junction bases with no gene match: 6. The germline V gene has CDR1 SGHNT and CDR2 YENEEA. The CDR3 runs to 15 residues. The CDR3 region has the DNA TGTGCCAGCAGCTTAGATCATCCGACAGGGGGTGAAGCTTTCTTT. This translates into CASSLDHPTGGEAFF. Together with reference TRBV11-3 and TRBJ1-1, the CDR3 gives the full variable domain: EAGVVQSPRYKIIEKKQPVAFWCNPISGHNTLYWYLQNLGQGPELLIRYENEEAVDDSQLPKDRFSAERLKGVDSTLKIQPAELGDSAVYLCASSLDHPTGGEAFFGQGTRLTVV.

The table lists this clone with a count of one. The chain employs TRBV7-2 and TRBJ2-4, with D maybe TRBD1 (5 bases). This CDR3 is 15 amino acids long. Between the trimmed V and J ends, which lost 7 bases and 2 bases, there was a span of 15 bases. Germline V gene data show CDR1 as SGHTA and CDR2 as FQGNSA. The CDR3 DNA sequence: TGTGCCAGCACCCCGAATCGACAGTCCAAAAACATTCAGTACTTC. Translated, it gives CASTPNRQSKNIQYF.

CDR3 sequence reads: CASSRRTGTGSISGANVLTF. The CDR3 region has the DNA TGTGCCAGCAGCCGCAGGACCGGGACAGGAAGCATCTCTGGGGCCAACGTCCTGACTTTC. The chain joins TRBV4-2 to TRBJ2-6; 8 bases align to TRBD1. With V trimmed by 4 bases and J by 0 bases, 14 bases remained unmatched. Germline CDR1 is LGHNA and CDR2 is YNFKEQ. The CDR3 contains 20 residues.